Shown below are 9 T cell receptor beta chains from a single sample sequenced in a study of shared clonotypes between healthy human individuals. Only CD45RO-negative cells positively selected for CCR7 counted as naive CD8 cells, so terminally differentiated effector memory CD45RA+ cells were excluded. Assay used: immunoSEQ multiplex PCR; TCRdb lists only in-frame clones, some missing. The profile covers 450,000 to 700,000 clones, with over 95% appearing a single time and 0.11% taken by the ten largest. Sequencing was done on a sample of naive CD8+ T cells sorted from blood. The receptors come from a woman between 25 and 40 years old in good health.

There are a few counts of this clone. Additional DNA sequences in this sample encode the identical CDR3. This sequence joins TRBV28 and TRBJ1-1; the D is unclear. The CDR3 runs 13 residues. Looked up from germline, CDR1 is MDHEN and CDR2 is SYDVKM. Trimming took 5 bases from V and 0 from J, leaving 7 bases between them. The CDR3 region has the DNA TGTGCCAGCAGTCCCCGTATGAACACTGAAGCTTTCTTT. Translated, it gives CASSPRMNTEAFF.

The chain couples TRBV25-1 to TRBJ2-1; 10 bases match TRBD2. In germline, CDR1 is MGHDK, CDR2 SYGVNS. Unmatched junction bases numbered 8, after V lost 7 bases and J lost 8 bases. The CDR3 is 14 amino acids. CDR3 in DNA: TGTGCCAGCATGTCAGCGGGAGGGCCCTATGAGCAGTTCTTC. The encoded protein is CASMSAGGPYEQFF.

This clone was seen just once. This sample includes further DNA sequences coding for the same CDR3. The CDR3 sequence: CASSPGSYEQYF. CDR3 nucleotide sequence: TGTGCCAGTAGTCCGGGGTCCTACGAGCAGTACTTC. The chain couples TRBV19 to TRBJ2-7; possibly TRBD2 for D (5 bases). V was cut by 5 bases and J by 1 base, with 6 bases left in between. The CDR3 is 12 residues long. Germline V gives CDR1 LNHDA, CDR2 SQIVND (reference sequence).

This clone was found once. The chain carries TRBV27 and TRBJ2-3; a weak D match, TRBD2 (6 bases). This CDR3 is 17 amino acids long. Trimming shortened V by 5 bases and J by 0 bases, and 18 bases separated the two germline ends. Germline-derived CDR1 and CDR2 are MNHEY and SMNVEV (reference sequence). The CDR3 sequence: CASSLGTGATSTDTQYF. The CDR3 DNA sequence: TGTGCCAGCAGTCTTGGAACGGGAGCCACTAGCACAGATACGCAGTATTTT.

The J gene is TRBJ1-1, the V gene TRBV6-6; D gene uncertain. This CDR3 has 14 residues. Germline V gene data show CDR1 as MNHNY and CDR2 as SVGAGI (reference sequence). The V and J ends lost 6 bases and 8 bases respectively, with 19 bases between them. The CDR3 DNA reads as TGTGCCAGCAGACGCCCCAGCCAAGGTATCGAAGCTTTCTTT. Its translation: CASRRPSQGIEAFF.

V is TRBV19 and J is TRBJ2-1; a weak D match, TRBD2 (5 bases). The germline V gene has CDR1 LNHDA and CDR2 SQIVND (reference sequence). The V and J ends lost 7 bases and 10 bases respectively, with 20 bases between them. The CDR3 is 14 residues long. This CDR3 reads CASIDGPSSGEQFF. For the CDR3, the DNA is TGTGCCAGTATCGACGGACCTAGCTCCGGGGAGCAGTTCTTC.

This rearrangement joins TRBV5-6 to TRBJ2-3; D might be TRBD1 (5 bases). V shed 0 bases and J shed 5 bases, with 13 bases lying between them. Per germline, CDR1 SGHDT and CDR2 YYEEEE. CDR3 length: 15 amino acids. CDR3 residues: CASSLDPGLGDTQYF. CDR3 coding DNA: TGTGCCAGCAGCTTGGATCCAGGGCTGGGAGATACGCAGTATTTT.

This clone appeared a single time. The chain links TRBV19 to TRBJ2-5, with a tentative D call TRBD1 (6 bases). Germline CDR1 and CDR2: LNHDA and SQIVND (reference sequence). The CDR3 loop spans 13 amino acids. V was cut by 5 bases and J by 3 bases, with 10 bases left in between. The CDR3 protein is CASSRDTEETQYF. The CDR3 DNA is TGTGCCAGTAGTCGGGACACCGAAGAGACCCAGTACTTC.

The gene calls are TRBV9 and TRBJ2-7, with unresolved D. Germline V gives CDR1 SGDLS, CDR2 YYNGEE. This CDR3 has 14 amino acids. V lost 0 bases to trimming and J lost 4 bases, with 11 bases between them. CDR3 in DNA: TGTGCCAGCAGCGTAGGGGCCGAAGAGTACGAGCAGTACTTC. It yields the protein CASSVGAEEYEQYF.